One and the same sample provided the 17 T cell receptor beta chains below, sequenced in a study of blood T cell repertoires in COVID-19. Profiled with immunoSEQ multiplex PCR; TCRdb holds only in-frame clones, not every one. This sample yields more than 300,000 clones, of which approximately 89% are seen a single time; over 9.5% belongs to the top ten. The source material was peripheral blood. These receptors were obtained from a woman younger than 45 with COVID-19, enrolled during active disease.

The chain links TRBV5-1 to TRBJ2-2; D possibly corresponds to TRBD2 (7 bases). This CDR3 has 16 amino acids. CDR1 SGHRS and CDR2 YFSETQ come from the germline V gene. V dropped 4 bases and J dropped 0 bases, with 13 bases sitting between them. As DNA, the CDR3 is TGCGCCAGCAGCATACCGGGGGGCACGAACACCGGGGAGCTGTTTTTT. Translating it yields CASSIPGGTNTGELFF. Full variable domain (outside the CDR3, taken from reference TRBV5-1 and TRBJ2-2): KAGVTQTPRYLIKTRGQQVTLSCSPISGHRSVSWYQQTPGQGLQFLFEYFSETQRNKGNFPGRFSGRQFSNSRSEMNVSTLELGDSALYLCASSIPGGTNTGELFFGEGSRLTVL.

The chain carries TRBV18 and TRBJ2-3; TRBD2 matches at 11 bases. The V gene's germline CDR1 is KGHSH and CDR2 LQKENI. This CDR3 comprises 20 residues. V lost 0 bases, J lost 0 bases, and 11 bases stayed unmatched. The DNA for the CDR3 is TGTGCCAGCTCACCACCGTTAGCGGGAGGGCACACCGAGAGCACAGATACGCAGTATTTT. It codes for CASSPPLAGGHTESTDTQYF.

The chain employs TRBV5-4 and TRBJ2-2, with 7 bases matching TRBD2. The V segment lost 1 base and the J segment 9 bases; nucleotides outside the gene matches: 12. The CDR3 length is 16 residues. Germline CDR1 and CDR2: SGHNT and YYREEE (reference sequence). CDR3 coding DNA: TGTGCCAGCAGCTTGTCCCCCGGGGAGGGAAACCGGGAGCTGTTTTTT. This codes for CASSLSPGEGNRELFF.

This chain joins TRBV12-3 or TRBV12-4 and TRBJ1-1; D unclear. The CDR3 runs to 13 residues. V was shortened by 7 bases and J by 1 base, with 10 bases between the two germline ends. The CDR3 nucleotides read TGTGCCAGCACCCTAGTGACGAACACTGAAGCTTTCTTT. It codes for CASTLVTNTEAFF.

This chain joins TRBV6-5 and TRBJ2-7, with D possibly matching TRBD2 (6 bases). Germline values: CDR1 MNHEY, CDR2 SVGAGI. The CDR3 length is 15 residues. V shed 3 bases and J shed 0 bases, with 12 bases lying between them. The DNA for the CDR3 is TGTGCCAGCAGTTATTATGGGGGAGGCTCCTACGAGCAGTACTTC. It encodes CASSYYGGGSYEQYF.

The rearrangement uses TRBV3-1 (or the pseudogene TRBV3-2) and TRBJ2-2; no clear D. This CDR3 is built from 14 residues. With 1 base removed from V and 8 bases from J, the gap between germline ends came to 11 bases. Germline CDR1 LGHDT, CDR2 YNNKEL (reference sequence). The CDR3 spells CASSQASSLGELFF. The CDR3 DNA reads as TGTGCCAGCAGCCAAGCAAGTAGTCTGGGGGAGCTGTTTTTT.

This rearrangement joins TRBV9 to TRBJ2-6, with 11 bases aligning to TRBD1. V trimming: 1 base; J trimming: 3 bases; junction bases outside the gene matches: 6. The CDR3 has 18 residues. From germline, CDR1 is SGDLS and CDR2 YYNGEE. CDR3 sequence: CASSVRDRGENGANVLTF. In DNA form, the CDR3 reads TGTGCCAGCAGCGTAAGGGACAGGGGGGAGAATGGGGCCAACGTCCTGACTTTC.

V gene TRBV21-1 combines with J gene TRBJ2-3; TRBD1, as called in the table, went unchecked against the DNA. TRBV21-1 is noted as a pseudogene. This CDR3 has 15 residues. The CDR3: CASSKKGVYTDTQYF. In DNA form, the CDR3 reads TGTGCCAGCAGCAAAAAAGGGGTTTACACAGATACGCAGTATTTT.

V is TRBV7-9 and J is TRBJ1-3; 8 nucleotides agree with TRBD1. This CDR3 region has 17 residues. V lost 4 bases to trimming and J lost 6 bases; unmatched junction nucleotides: 14. The germline CDR1 and CDR2 sequences are SEHNR and FQNEAQ (reference sequence). The CDR3 sequence is CASSSIGLPGGLNTIYF. The DNA for the CDR3 is TGTGCCAGCAGCTCTATCGGGCTCCCAGGGGGCCTAAACACCATATATTTT. Variable domain in full (rest from reference TRBV7-9 and TRBJ1-3): DTGVSQNPRHKITKRGQNVTFRCDPISEHNRLYWYRQTLGQGPEFLTYFQNEAQLEKSRLLSDRFSAERPKGSFSTLEIQRTEQGDSAMYLCASSSIGLPGGLNTIYFGEGSWLTVV.

V is TRBV5-1 and J is TRBJ2-1; 8 bases are shared with TRBD1. CDR3 length equals 13 residues. Per the germline V gene, CDR1 is SGHRS and CDR2 is YFSETQ. The V segment lost 4 bases and the J segment 8 bases; nucleotides outside the gene matches: 5. The chain's CDR3 is CASSDYRGDEQFF. The CDR3 region has the DNA TGCGCCAGCAGCGACTACAGGGGGGATGAGCAGTTCTTC.

This clone occurred once. The chain joins TRBV11-2 to TRBJ2-7, with 7 positions matching TRBD1. Germline V gene data show CDR1 as SGHAT and CDR2 as FQNNGV. The CDR3 has 13 amino acids. The V gene end was trimmed by 3 bases and the J gene end by 2 bases; junction bases not matched to a gene: 1. The CDR3 spells CASSFDRAYEQYF. CDR3 in DNA: TGTGCCAGCAGCTTCGACAGGGCCTACGAGCAGTACTTC. Together with reference TRBV11-2 and TRBJ2-7, the CDR3 gives the full variable domain: EAGVAQSPRYKIIEKRQSVAFWCNPISGHATLYWYQQILGQGPKLLIQFQNNGVVDDSQLPKDRFSAERLKGVDSTLKIQPAKLEDSAVYLCASSFDRAYEQYFGPGTRLTVT.

V gene TRBV6-5 combines with J gene TRBJ1-2, with a weak D call TRBD1 (5 bases). This CDR3 is 10 amino acids long. V dropped 11 bases and J dropped 6 bases, with 10 bases sitting between them. Germline CDR1 MNHEY, CDR2 SVGAGI. CDR3 amino acids: CASRGNGYTF. In DNA, the CDR3 is TGTGCCTCACGGGGGAATGGCTACACCTTC.

This clone occurred once. The V and J genes are TRBV5-5 and TRBJ1-3; D is undetermined. The J call is uncertain, as TRBJ2-2 better fits the DNA end. Germline-derived CDR1 and CDR2 are SGHKS and YYEKEE (reference sequence). The CDR3 totals 15 residues. The CDR3, as DNA: TGTGCCAGCAGCTTGGGTCAGGTTAACACCGGGGAGCTGTTTTTT. It yields the protein CASSLGQVNTGELFF.

This chain uses TRBV19 with TRBJ1-2, with D uncertain. The germline CDR1 and CDR2 sequences are LNHDA and SQIVND (reference sequence). V was shortened by 7 bases and J by 1 base, with 10 bases between the two germline ends. CDR3 size: 13 residues. CDR3 sequence (DNA): TGTGCCAGTACGGGAGTAAATAACTATGGCTACACCTTC. This gives the protein CASTGVNNYGYTF.

V is TRBV12-3 or TRBV12-4 and J is TRBJ2-1; a weak D match, TRBD2 (5 bases). This CDR3 has 12 amino acids. The V end was cut by 7 bases, the J end by 5 bases, with 9 bases between. The CDR3 nucleotides are TGTGCCAGCACCCCTAGCCACAATGAGCAGTTCTTC. Translating gives CASTPSHNEQFF.

V and J are TRBV27 and TRBJ2-7; TRBD1 agrees at 7 bases. Germline trimming cut 2 bases from V and 0 bases from J; bases unmatched to any gene: 7. The germline V gene has CDR1 MNHEY and CDR2 SMNVEV (reference sequence). This CDR3 spans 16 amino acids. Here the CDR3 reads CASSLGSGQVSYEQYF. The CDR3 DNA is TGTGCCAGCAGTTTAGGGTCCGGACAGGTCTCCTACGAGCAGTACTTC.

The CDR3 nucleotides are TGTGCCAGCTCTAGCGGGGTGGCCGAGCAGTACTTC. Its protein product is CASSSGVAEQYF. This chain links TRBV7-8 with TRBJ2-7; 9 nucleotides align to TRBD2. The CDR3 consists of 12 residues. CDR1 and CDR2 from the germline V gene are SGHVS and FQNEAQ. After removal of 8 bases from V and 6 bases from J, the junction contained 5 bases not matched to a gene.